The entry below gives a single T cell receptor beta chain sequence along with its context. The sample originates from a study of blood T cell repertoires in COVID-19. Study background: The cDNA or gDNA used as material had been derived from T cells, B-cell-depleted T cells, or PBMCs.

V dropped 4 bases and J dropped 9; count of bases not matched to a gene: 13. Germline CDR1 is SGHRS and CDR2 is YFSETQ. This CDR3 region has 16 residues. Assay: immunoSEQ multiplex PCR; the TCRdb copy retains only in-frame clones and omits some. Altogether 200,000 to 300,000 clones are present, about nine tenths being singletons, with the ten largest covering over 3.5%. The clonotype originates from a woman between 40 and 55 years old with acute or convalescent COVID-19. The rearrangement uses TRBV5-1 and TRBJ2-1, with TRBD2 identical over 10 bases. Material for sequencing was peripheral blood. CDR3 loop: CASSLLAGSTTGEQFF. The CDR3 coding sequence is TGCGCCAGCAGCCTACTAGCGGGGTCAACTACAGGTGAGCAGTTCTTC.